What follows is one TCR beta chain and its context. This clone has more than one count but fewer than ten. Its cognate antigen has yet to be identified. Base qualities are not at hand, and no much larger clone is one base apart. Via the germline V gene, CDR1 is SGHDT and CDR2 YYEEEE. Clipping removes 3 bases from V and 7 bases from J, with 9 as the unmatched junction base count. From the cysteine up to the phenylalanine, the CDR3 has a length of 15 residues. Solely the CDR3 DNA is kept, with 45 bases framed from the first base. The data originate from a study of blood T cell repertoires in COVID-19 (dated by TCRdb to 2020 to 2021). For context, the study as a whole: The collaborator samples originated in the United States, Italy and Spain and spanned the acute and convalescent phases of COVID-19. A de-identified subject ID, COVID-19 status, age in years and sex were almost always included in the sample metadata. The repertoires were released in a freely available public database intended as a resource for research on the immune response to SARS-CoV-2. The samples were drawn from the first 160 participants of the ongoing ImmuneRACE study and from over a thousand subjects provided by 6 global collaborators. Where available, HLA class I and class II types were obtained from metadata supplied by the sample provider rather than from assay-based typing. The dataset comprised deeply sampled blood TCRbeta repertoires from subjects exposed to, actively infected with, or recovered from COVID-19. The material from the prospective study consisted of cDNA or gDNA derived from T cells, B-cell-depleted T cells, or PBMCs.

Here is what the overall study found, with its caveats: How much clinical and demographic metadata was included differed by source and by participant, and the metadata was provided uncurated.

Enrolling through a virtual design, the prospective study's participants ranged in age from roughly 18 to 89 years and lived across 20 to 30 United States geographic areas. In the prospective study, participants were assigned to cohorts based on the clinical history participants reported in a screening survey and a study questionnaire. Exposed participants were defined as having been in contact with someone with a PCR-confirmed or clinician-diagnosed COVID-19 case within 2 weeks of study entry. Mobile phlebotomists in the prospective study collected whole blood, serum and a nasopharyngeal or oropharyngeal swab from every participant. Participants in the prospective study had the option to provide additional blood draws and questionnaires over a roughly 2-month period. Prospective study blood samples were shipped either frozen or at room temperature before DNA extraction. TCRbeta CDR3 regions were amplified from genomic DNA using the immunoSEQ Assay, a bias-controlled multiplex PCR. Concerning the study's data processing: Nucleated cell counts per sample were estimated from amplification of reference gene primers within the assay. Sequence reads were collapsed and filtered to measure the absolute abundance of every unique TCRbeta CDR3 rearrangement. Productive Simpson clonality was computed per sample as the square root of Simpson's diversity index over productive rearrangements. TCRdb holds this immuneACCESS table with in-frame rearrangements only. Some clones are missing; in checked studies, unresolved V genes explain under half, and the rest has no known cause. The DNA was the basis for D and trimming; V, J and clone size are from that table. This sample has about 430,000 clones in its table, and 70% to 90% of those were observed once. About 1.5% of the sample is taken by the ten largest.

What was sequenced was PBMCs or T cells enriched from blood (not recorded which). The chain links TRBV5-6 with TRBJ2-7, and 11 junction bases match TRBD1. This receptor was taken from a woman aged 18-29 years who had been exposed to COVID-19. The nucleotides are TGTGCCAGCAGCTCTCCGGGACAGGGGGTTTCAGAGCAGTACTTC. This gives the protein CASSSPGQGVSEQYF. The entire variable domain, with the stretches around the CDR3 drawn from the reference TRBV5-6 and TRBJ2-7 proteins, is DAGVTQSPTHLIKTRGQQVTLRCSPKSGHDTVSWYQQALGQGPQFIFQYYEEEERQRGNFPDRFSGHQFPNYSSELNVNALLLGDSALYLCASSSPGQGVSEQYFGPGTRLTVT.